The text below deals with one TCR beta chain. Measured with immunoSEQ multiplex PCR; TCRdb has only the in-frame clones, and not every one. The table records under 350,000 clones, approximately 85% of them present only once. This CDR3 has 13 amino acids. Trimming shortened V by 2 bases and J by 8 bases, and 7 bases separated the two germline ends. Germline CDR1 SGHVS, CDR2 FNYEAQ. The record originates from a study of blood T cell repertoires in COVID-19. The sample taken for sequencing was peripheral blood. The chain carries TRBV7-6 and TRBJ1-6; D call uncertain. The receptor was isolated from a human donor in a cohort sampled during active COVID-19. The CDR3 DNA reads as TGTGCCAGCAGCTTAAAGAGGGATTCACCCCTCCACTTT. Protein sequence: CASSLKRDSPLHF.